This TCR beta chain was captured in a study of T cell repertoires in cytomegalovirus infection. There are 16 residues in the CDR3. V lost 5 bases, J lost 1 base, and 5 bases stayed unmatched. CDR1 is SEHNR, CDR2 FQNEAQ, per germline (reference sequence). TCRdb called the reads again in MiXCR, with one record for every CDR3 protein. The sample consists of 230,000 or so distinct CDR3 sequences, over 15% of them appearing once. V usage is TRBV7-9 and J usage is TRBJ2-2; 9 positions match TRBD1. The sample comprised CD8+ T cells from PBMCs. This clonotype originated in a human donor in good health (CMV status not recorded). Some clones in this sample may be carry-over from other donors' samples. CDR3 amino acids: CASSTRQGENTGELFF. Here the CDR3 DNA reads TGTGCCAGCAGCACAAGACAGGGGGAGAACACCGGGGAGCTGTTTTTT.